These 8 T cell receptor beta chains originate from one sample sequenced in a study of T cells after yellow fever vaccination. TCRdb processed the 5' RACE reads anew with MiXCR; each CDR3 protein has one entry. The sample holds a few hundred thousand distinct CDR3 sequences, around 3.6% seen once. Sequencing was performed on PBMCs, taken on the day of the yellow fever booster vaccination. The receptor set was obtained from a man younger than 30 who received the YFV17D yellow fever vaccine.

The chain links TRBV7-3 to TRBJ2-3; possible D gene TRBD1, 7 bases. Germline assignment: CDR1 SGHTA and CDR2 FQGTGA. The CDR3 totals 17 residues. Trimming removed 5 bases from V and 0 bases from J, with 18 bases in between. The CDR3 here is CASSPQGGAPSTDTQYF. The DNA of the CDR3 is TGTGCCAGCAGCCCCCAGGGGGGTGCACCTAGCACAGATACGCAGTATTTT.

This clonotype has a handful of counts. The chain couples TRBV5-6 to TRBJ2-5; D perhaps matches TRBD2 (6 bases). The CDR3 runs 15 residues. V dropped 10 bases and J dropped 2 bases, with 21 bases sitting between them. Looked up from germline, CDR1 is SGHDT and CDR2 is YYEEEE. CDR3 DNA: TGTGCCGGGTTCCCTAGCGAAGAATTTCAAGAGACCCAGTACTTC. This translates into CAGFPSEEFQETQYF.

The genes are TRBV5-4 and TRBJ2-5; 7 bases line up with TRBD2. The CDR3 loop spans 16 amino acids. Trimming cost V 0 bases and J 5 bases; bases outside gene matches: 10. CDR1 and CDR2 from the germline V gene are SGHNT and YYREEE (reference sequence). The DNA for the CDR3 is TGTGCCAGCAGCTTGGGGCTGGCTAGCGGAAGGGAGACCCAGTACTTC. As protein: CASSLGLASGRETQYF.

For the CDR3, the DNA is TGCAGCGTCCTGACAGCCTTGAACACTGAAGCTTTCTTT. Protein product: CSVLTALNTEAFF. This chain uses TRBV29-1 with TRBJ1-1, with D perhaps TRBD1 (5 bases). Deletions cut 6 bases from V and 0 bases from J, with 11 bases between. The CDR3 length is 13 residues. In germline, CDR1 is SQVTM, CDR2 ANQGSEA.

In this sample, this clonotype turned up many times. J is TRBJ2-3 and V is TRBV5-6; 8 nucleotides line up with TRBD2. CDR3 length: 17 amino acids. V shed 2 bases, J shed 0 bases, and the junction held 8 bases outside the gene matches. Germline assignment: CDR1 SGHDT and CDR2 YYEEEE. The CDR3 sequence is CASSFGTRPLSTDTQYF. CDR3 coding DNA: TGTGCCAGCAGCTTCGGGACTAGACCGCTTAGCACAGATACGCAGTATTTT.

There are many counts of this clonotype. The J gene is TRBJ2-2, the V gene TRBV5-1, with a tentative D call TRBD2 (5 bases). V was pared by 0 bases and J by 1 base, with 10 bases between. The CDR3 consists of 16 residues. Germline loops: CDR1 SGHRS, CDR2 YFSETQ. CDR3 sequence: CASSLGLLKNTGELFF. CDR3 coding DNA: TGCGCCAGCAGCTTGGGACTATTGAAGAACACCGGGGAGCTGTTTTTT. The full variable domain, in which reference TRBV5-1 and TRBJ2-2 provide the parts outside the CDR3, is KAGVTQTPRYLIKTRGQQVTLSCSPISGHRSVSWYQQTPGQGLQFLFEYFSETQRNKGNFPGRFSGRQFSNSRSEMNVSTLELGDSALYLCASSLGLLKNTGELFFGEGSRLTVL.

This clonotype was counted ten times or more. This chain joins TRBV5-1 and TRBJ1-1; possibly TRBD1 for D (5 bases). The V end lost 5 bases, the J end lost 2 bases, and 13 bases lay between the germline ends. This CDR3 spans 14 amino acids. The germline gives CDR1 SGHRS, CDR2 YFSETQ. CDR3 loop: CASSSGGSNTEAFF. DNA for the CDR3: TGCGCCAGCAGTAGCGGGGGTTCAAACACTGAAGCTTTCTTT.

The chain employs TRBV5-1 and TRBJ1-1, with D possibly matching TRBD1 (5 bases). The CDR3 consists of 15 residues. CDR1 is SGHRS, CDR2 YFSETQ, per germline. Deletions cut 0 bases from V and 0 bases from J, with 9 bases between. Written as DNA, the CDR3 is TGCGCCAGCAGCTTGGCCGGACACATGAACACTGAAGCTTTCTTT. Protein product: CASSLAGHMNTEAFF.